This T cell receptor beta chain was profiled in a study of graft-versus-host responses after intestinal transplantation. Whole-study context: Anti-thymocyte globulin was used for induction in all recipients, who then took tacrolimus and steroids for approximately three years.

Data came from immunoSEQ multiplex PCR; TCRdb stores just in-frame clones and leaves some out. The sample carries around 45,000 clones, approximately 94% recorded once. The CDR3 has 13 residues. In germline, CDR1 is MNHEY, CDR2 SVGAGI. The V end lost 7 bases, the J end lost 1 base, and 10 bases lay between the germline ends. Study-level results: Peak circulating GvH clone levels were associated with early post-transplant HvG declines.

As for this clone: Its antigen is as yet unknown.

The chain couples TRBV6-5 to TRBJ1-1, with D unresolved. Sequences were derived from PBMCs, sampled more than 310 days after intestinal transplant. The sequence came from a human patient who received an intestinal transplant, so some T cells may come from the graft donor. This CDR3 reads CASTRDGNTEAFF. In DNA form, the CDR3 reads TGTGCCAGCACCCGAGACGGGAACACTGAAGCTTTCTTT.